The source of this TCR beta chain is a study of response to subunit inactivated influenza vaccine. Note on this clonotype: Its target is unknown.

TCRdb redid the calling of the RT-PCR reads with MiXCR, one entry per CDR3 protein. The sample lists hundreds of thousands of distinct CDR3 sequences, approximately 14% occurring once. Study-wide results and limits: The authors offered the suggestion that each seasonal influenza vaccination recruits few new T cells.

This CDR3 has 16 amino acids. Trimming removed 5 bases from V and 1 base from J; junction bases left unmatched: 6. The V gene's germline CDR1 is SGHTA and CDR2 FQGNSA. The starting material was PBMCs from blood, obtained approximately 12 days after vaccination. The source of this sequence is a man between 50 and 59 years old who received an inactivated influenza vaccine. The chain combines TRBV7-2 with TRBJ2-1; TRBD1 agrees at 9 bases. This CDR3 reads CASSPRGTGSYNEQFF. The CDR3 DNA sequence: TGTGCCAGCAGCCCCCGTGGGACAGGGTCCTACAATGAGCAGTTCTTC.